The 13 T cell receptor beta chains reported below all come from one sample, sequenced in a study of CD8 T cells in ankylosing spondylitis. TCRdb reprocessed the 5' RACE reads via MiXCR and lists one record per CDR3 protein. The sample has around 340,000 distinct CDR3 sequences; 20% to 25% are singletons. Material for sequencing was blood, either unsorted or a sorted T cell fraction (not recorded which). These receptors originate from a male donor with ankylosing spondylitis or in good health (not recorded which).

This clonotype has more than one count but fewer than ten. This chain connects TRBV29-1 to TRBJ2-7; 7 positions agree with TRBD1. In germline, CDR1 is SQVTM, CDR2 ANQGSEA. J gave up 0 bases and V 4 bases, and 6 bases lay outside the gene matches. The CDR3 length is 14 residues. In nucleotides, the CDR3 is TGCAGCGTTGGGCAGACAGGGCACTCCTACGAGCAGTACTTC. Amino acid sequence: CSVGQTGHSYEQYF.

This chain uses TRBV7-9 with TRBJ2-7; the D is unclear. The CDR3 contains 14 residues. Germline V gene data show CDR1 as SEHNR and CDR2 as FQNEAQ (reference sequence). V was shortened by 3 bases and J by 4 bases, with 13 bases between the two germline ends. CDR3 DNA: TGTGCCAGCAGCTTGGGCGGAGTTATGTACGAGCAGTACTTC. Translation gives CASSLGGVMYEQYF. The whole variable domain, filled in from reference TRBV7-9 and TRBJ2-7, reads DTGVSQNPRHKITKRGQNVTFRCDPISEHNRLYWYRQTLGQGPEFLTYFQNEAQLEKSRLLSDRFSAERPKGSFSTLEIQRTEQGDSAMYLCASSLGGVMYEQYFGPGTRLTVT.

The genes are TRBV29-1 and TRBJ2-5, with D perhaps matching TRBD2 (5 bases). Trimming removed 3 bases from V and 1 base from J, with 9 bases in between. Germline V CDR1 and CDR2: SQVTM, ANQGSEA. CDR3 length equals 13 residues. CDR3 coding DNA: TGCAGCGTTGAGGCTAGCTTCCAAGAGACCCAGTACTTC. This gives the protein CSVEASFQETQYF.

In this sample, this clonotype turned up a few times. The V gene is TRBV5-6, the J gene TRBJ2-7; D may be TRBD1 or TRBD2 (5 bases each). The V gene's germline CDR1 is SGHDT and CDR2 YYEEEE. This CDR3 comprises 14 residues. V was cut by 0 bases and J by 4 bases, with 11 bases left in between. The CDR3 DNA follows: TGTGCCAGCAGCTTGGTCAGGGAGAAATACGAGCAGTACTTC. It yields the protein CASSLVREKYEQYF.

This rearrangement joins TRBV20-1 to TRBJ2-5; D is ambiguous. Trimming pared 0 bases from V and 1 base from J, leaving 6 bases between. CDR3 length: 13 amino acids. Germline CDR1 DFQATT, CDR2 SNEGSKA (reference sequence). The CDR3 loop is CSARERSQETQYF. CDR3 in DNA: TGCAGTGCTAGAGAGCGCAGCCAAGAGACCCAGTACTTC.

This clonotype was observed many times. V gene TRBV12-3 or TRBV12-4 combines with J gene TRBJ2-1; D possibly corresponds to TRBD1 (6 bases). V was clipped by 6 bases and J by 7 bases, with 10 bases between them. CDR3 length: 12 amino acids. The CDR3: CASSTGWNEQFF. The CDR3 nucleotides read TGTGCCAGCAGCACAGGGTGGAATGAGCAGTTCTTC.

The chain links TRBV6-1 to TRBJ2-3, with 10 bases identical to TRBD2. The V segment lost 3 bases and the J segment 5 bases; nucleotides outside the gene matches: 14. The germline gives CDR1 MNHNS, CDR2 SASEGT. This CDR3 region has 18 residues. The CDR3 loop is CASSDRPEGLAAGDTQYF. The CDR3 bases are TGTGCCAGCAGTGATCGTCCTGAAGGACTAGCGGCGGGAGATACGCAGTATTTT.

This chain connects TRBV5-1 to TRBJ2-1; D not certain. This CDR3 spans 14 amino acids. Germline V gene lookup returns CDR1 SGHRS and CDR2 YFSETQ. V lost 3 bases, J lost 5 bases, and 12 bases lay in between. In DNA, the CDR3 is TGCGCCAGCAGCTGGACCTCGGGCCACAATGAGCAGTTCTTC. Its protein is CASSWTSGHNEQFF. Complete variable domain (other parts from reference TRBV5-1 and TRBJ2-1): KAGVTQTPRYLIKTRGQQVTLSCSPISGHRSVSWYQQTPGQGLQFLFEYFSETQRNKGNFPGRFSGRQFSNSRSEMNVSTLELGDSALYLCASSWTSGHNEQFFGPGTRLTVL.

The J gene is TRBJ2-1, the V gene TRBV2; the D is unclear. Germline V gene sequence: CDR1 SNHLY, CDR2 FYNNEI. Trimming removed 3 bases from V and 5 bases from J, with 5 bases in between. The CDR3 has 12 residues. The CDR3 reads CASSEVHNEQFF. CDR3 coding DNA: TGTGCCAGCAGTGAGGTGCACAATGAGCAGTTCTTC.

This sequence joins TRBV28 and TRBJ2-7, with D perhaps TRBD1 (5 bases). CDR1 and CDR2 from the germline V gene are MDHEN and SYDVKM. There are 15 residues in the CDR3. V gave up 5 bases and J gave up 0 bases, with 14 bases separating them. The CDR3 coding sequence is TGTGCCAGCAGTCAATACCGACAGCCCTCCTACGAGCAGTACTTC. Translating it yields CASSQYRQPSYEQYF. Together with reference TRBV28 and TRBJ2-7, the CDR3 gives the full variable domain: DVKVTQSSRYLVKRTGEKVFLECVQDMDHENMFWYRQDPGLGLRLIYFSYDVKMKEKGDIPEGYSVSREKKERFSLILESASTNQTSMYLCASSQYRQPSYEQYFGPGTRLTVT.

The chain is built from TRBV7-9 and TRBJ2-5; 7 nucleotides match TRBD1. Germline V gene lookup returns CDR1 SEHNR and CDR2 FQNEAQ (reference sequence). J lost 2 bases, V lost 3 bases, and 9 bases had no gene match. The CDR3 covers 16 residues. The CDR3 sequence: CASSFSGGGGQETQYF. CDR3 in DNA: TGTGCCAGCAGCTTCTCAGGGGGTGGAGGACAAGAGACCCAGTACTTC.

V usage is TRBV7-6 and J usage is TRBJ1-1; D is uncertain. V shed 1 base and J shed 6 bases, with 6 bases lying between them. In germline, CDR1 is SGHVS, CDR2 FNYEAQ. The CDR3 totals 12 residues. CDR3 region: CASSLDGAEAFF. The CDR3 coding sequence is TGTGCCAGCAGCTTAGATGGGGCTGAAGCTTTCTTT.

The table lists this clonotype with a few counts. The chain has TRBV27 and TRBJ2-3; D remains ambiguous. Germline CDR1 MNHEY, CDR2 SMNVEV (reference sequence). Trimming took 1 base from V and 5 from J, leaving 10 bases between them. The CDR3 spans 14 residues. CDR3 DNA sequence: TGTGCCAGCAGTTTATGGTCAGAAAGAGATACGCAGTATTTT. Its translation: CASSLWSERDTQYF.